These 25 T cell receptor beta chains originate from one sample sequenced in a study of blood T cell repertoires in COVID-19. Assay: immunoSEQ multiplex PCR; the TCRdb copy retains only in-frame clones and omits some. This table holds more than 120,000 clones, around 88% found once. The sequenced sample was peripheral blood. The receptors come from a human donor in a cohort sampled during active COVID-19.

The V call is TRBV7-2, the J call TRBJ2-5, with TRBD2 identical over 7 bases. The germline V gene encodes CDR1 SGHTA and CDR2 FQGNSA. The CDR3 has 15 amino acids. With 5 bases clipped from V and 6 bases from J, the junction kept 12 bases outside the gene matches. The CDR3 reads CASSPRAGLGQTQYF. Here the CDR3 DNA reads TGTGCCAGCAGCCCCCGAGCGGGACTCGGGCAGACCCAGTACTTC.

J is TRBJ1-6 and V is TRBV6-2 or TRBV6-3; the D gene is possibly TRBD1 (5 bases). Trimming pared 4 bases from V and 5 bases from J, leaving 9 bases between. Germline loops: CDR1 MNHEY, CDR2 SVGEGT. The CDR3 length is 14 residues. CDR3 nucleotides: TGTGCCAGCAGTTTCGGACAAGATAATTCACCCCTCCACTTT. Its translation is CASSFGQDNSPLHF.

The chain has TRBV9 and TRBJ2-3; possible D gene TRBD2, 6 bases. Trimming cost V 0 bases and J 1 base, with 9 bases left between them. The germline V gene has CDR1 SGDLS and CDR2 YYNGEE. This CDR3 is built from 15 residues. The CDR3 region is CASSVGASGTDTQYF. The DNA of the CDR3 is TGTGCCAGCAGCGTAGGGGCTAGCGGCACAGATACGCAGTATTTT.

This chain uses TRBV7-9 with TRBJ2-7; 8 bases fit TRBD2. With 2 bases clipped from V and 4 bases from J, the junction kept 4 bases outside the gene matches. Germline assignment: CDR1 SEHNR and CDR2 FQNEAQ (reference sequence). The CDR3 extends over 14 amino acids. The CDR3 loop reads CASSLSGGGYEQYF. The CDR3 coding sequence is TGTGCCAGCAGCTTAAGCGGGGGAGGTTACGAGCAGTACTTC.

CDR3 in amino acids: CASSSDRTGELFF. The CDR3 DNA sequence: TGTGCCAGCAGCTCGGACAGGACCGGGGAGCTGTTTTTT. The rearrangement links TRBV7-3 to TRBJ2-2, with 7 bases fitting TRBD1. Germline-derived CDR1 and CDR2 are SGHTA and FQGTGA. V lost 4 bases and J lost 5; bases outside the gene matches: 1. The CDR3 consists of 13 residues.

The chain combines TRBV10-2 with TRBJ2-4; 14 bases line up with TRBD2. Germline loops: CDR1 WSHSY, CDR2 SAAADI. Trimming at V came to 7 bases and at J to 6 bases, leaving 8 bases not matched to a gene. CDR3 length equals 16 residues. The DNA of the CDR3 is TGCGCCAGCACTCGGACTAGCGGGGGGATGGGAAACATTCAGTACTTC. Translation: CASTRTSGGMGNIQYF.

The chain joins TRBV5-1 to TRBJ2-7; possibly TRBD1 for D (5 bases). The CDR3 spans 13 residues. V was pared by 0 bases and J by 3 bases, with 7 bases between. The V gene's germline CDR1 is SGHRS and CDR2 YFSETQ. CDR3 amino acids: CASSLVQGYEQYF. DNA of the CDR3: TGCGCCAGCAGCTTGGTTCAGGGCTACGAGCAGTACTTC.

The V gene is TRBV9, the J gene TRBJ2-1; 10 bases are a match to TRBD2. The CDR3 consists of 15 residues. After removal of 2 bases from V and 4 bases from J, the junction contained 3 bases not matched to a gene. Germline V lookup: CDR1 SGDLS, CDR2 YYNGEE. CDR3 region: CASSVLAGVYNEQFF. CDR3 coding DNA: TGTGCCAGCAGCGTGCTAGCGGGGGTGTACAATGAGCAGTTCTTC.

This clone was observed a few times. This sequence joins TRBV9 and TRBJ2-3; 10 positions match TRBD2. Germline-derived CDR1 and CDR2 are SGDLS and YYNGEE. The CDR3 consists of 15 residues. Germline trimming cut 4 bases from V and 1 base from J; bases unmatched to any gene: 3. CDR3 region: CASSTGTSGTDTQYF. In DNA, the CDR3 is TGTGCCAGCAGCACCGGGACTAGCGGCACAGATACGCAGTATTTT. Combining the CDR3 with reference TRBV9 and TRBJ2-3 gives the whole variable domain DSGVTQTPKHLITATGQRVTLRCSPRSGDLSVYWYQQSLDQGLQFLIQYYNGEERAKGNILERFSAQQFPDLHSELNLSSLELGDSALYFCASSTGTSGTDTQYFGPGTRLTVL.

The chain is built from TRBV2 and TRBJ2-1, with 9 bases fitting TRBD2. The ends lost 10 bases at V and 6 bases at J; junction bases unmatched: 7. There are 13 residues in the CDR3. Germline CDR1 SNHLY, CDR2 FYNNEI. CDR3 in amino acids: CAMARGGINEQFF. CDR3 DNA: TGTGCCATGGCGCGGGGGGGCATCAATGAGCAGTTCTTC.

The chain recombines TRBV7-8 with TRBJ1-2; 10 positions match TRBD1. The CDR3 length is 17 residues. J gave up 4 bases and V 1 base, and 9 bases lay outside the gene matches. Germline lookup yields CDR1 SGHVS and CDR2 FQNEAQ. This chain's CDR3 is CASSLEGGTGALYGYTF. In DNA, the CDR3 is TGTGCCAGCAGCTTAGAGGGGGGGACAGGGGCCCTCTATGGCTACACCTTC.

This chain joins TRBV19 and TRBJ1-2; the match to TRBD1 covers 7 bases. The germline gives CDR1 LNHDA, CDR2 SQIVND (reference sequence). V lost 6 bases, J lost 7 bases, and 2 bases stayed unmatched. The CDR3 spans 11 residues. CDR3 region: CASREGAGYTF. The CDR3 bases are TGTGCCAGTAGAGAGGGGGCTGGCTACACCTTC.

The chain employs TRBV5-4 and TRBJ2-6, with D possibly matching TRBD2 (5 bases). Germline V gene data show CDR1 as SGHNT and CDR2 as YYREEE (reference sequence). The ends were cut back, 4 bases at V and 0 bases at J, with 14 bases in the middle. This CDR3 region has 17 residues. This CDR3 reads CASSPADYNSGANVLTF. The CDR3 nucleotides are TGTGCCAGCAGCCCGGCCGACTACAACTCTGGGGCCAACGTCCTGACTTTC.

This chain joins TRBV9 and TRBJ2-2, with 9 bases matching TRBD2. The J segment lost 1 base and the V segment lost 0 bases, leaving 4 bases of the junction unmatched. Germline CDR1 reads SGDLS; CDR2 reads YYNGEE. This CDR3 has 17 residues. This CDR3 reads CASSVAKRGENTGELFF. Here the CDR3 DNA reads TGTGCCAGCAGCGTAGCAAAGCGGGGGGAGAACACCGGGGAGCTGTTTTTT.

The CDR3 spells CASSSPGHNTGELFF. The CDR3 nucleotides read TGCGCCAGCAGCTCCCCGGGACACAACACCGGGGAGCTGTTTTTT. The chain joins TRBV5-1 to TRBJ2-2, with a possible D match to TRBD1 (6 bases). The CDR3 extends over 15 amino acids. CDR1 is SGHRS and CDR2 is YFSETQ in the germline V gene. The V and J ends lost 3 bases and 2 bases respectively, with 11 bases between them. Together with reference TRBV5-1 and TRBJ2-2, the CDR3 gives the full variable domain: KAGVTQTPRYLIKTRGQQVTLSCSPISGHRSVSWYQQTPGQGLQFLFEYFSETQRNKGNFPGRFSGRQFSNSRSEMNVSTLELGDSALYLCASSSPGHNTGELFFGEGSRLTVL.

There are a few counts of this clone. The rearrangement joins TRBV29-1 to TRBJ2-7, with TRBD2 matching 8 bases. This CDR3 region has 12 residues. The V gene's germline CDR1 is SQVTM and CDR2 ANQGSEA. Trimming took 5 bases from V and 6 from J; bases not matched to a gene: 6. In nucleotides, the CDR3 is TGCAGCGTTACCCGGGAGGGGACCGAGCAGTACTTC. Its protein product is CSVTREGTEQYF.

This chain joins TRBV5-1 and TRBJ1-1; 7 nucleotides match TRBD1. The CDR3 contains 14 residues. V shed 0 bases, J shed 3 bases, and the junction held 2 bases outside the gene matches. From germline, CDR1 is SGHRS and CDR2 YFSETQ. CDR3 sequence: CASSLAQGYTEAFF. The CDR3 DNA reads TGCGCCAGCAGCTTGGCACAGGGGTACACTGAAGCTTTCTTT. Full variable domain (outside the CDR3, taken from reference TRBV5-1 and TRBJ1-1): KAGVTQTPRYLIKTRGQQVTLSCSPISGHRSVSWYQQTPGQGLQFLFEYFSETQRNKGNFPGRFSGRQFSNSRSEMNVSTLELGDSALYLCASSLAQGYTEAFFGQGTRLTVV.

For the CDR3, the DNA is TGTGCCAGCAGCGTTACAGGGGGCGCACGGAATGGCTACACCTTC. Its translation is CASSVTGGARNGYTF. The chain carries TRBV9 and TRBJ1-2; 9 bases are shared with TRBD1. The junction had 8 bases not matched to a gene; V was cut back by 2 bases and J by 6 bases. CDR1 is SGDLS and CDR2 is YYNGEE in the germline V gene. This CDR3 has 15 amino acids.

This rearrangement joins TRBV5-1 to TRBJ2-4, with D maybe TRBD1 (6 bases). CDR3 size: 13 residues. Per germline, CDR1 SGHRS and CDR2 YFSETQ. The V end was cut by 0 bases, the J end by 9 bases, with 10 bases between. The CDR3 is CASSLEQGPIQYF. The CDR3 DNA reads TGCGCCAGCAGCTTGGAGCAGGGGCCCATTCAGTACTTC.

V is TRBV5-1 and J is TRBJ1-2; TRBD1 agrees at 10 bases. Germline V gene lookup returns CDR1 SGHRS and CDR2 YFSETQ. The V and J ends lost 3 bases and 4 bases, in that order; junction bases with no gene match: 6. There are 15 residues in the CDR3. The CDR3 DNA is TGCGCCAGCAGCTGGTCGGGACAGGGGACCTATGGCTACACCTTC. It codes for CASSWSGQGTYGYTF.

As regards this clone: Additional DNA sequences in this sample encode the identical CDR3. The chain has TRBV12-3 or TRBV12-4 and TRBJ1-1; D is uncertain. The CDR3 sequence is 11 residues long. Trimming took 3 bases from V and 5 from J, leaving 4 bases between them. The CDR3 loop reads CASSFSTEAFF. Here the CDR3 DNA reads TGTGCCAGCAGTTTCTCGACTGAAGCTTTCTTT.

V is TRBV7-9 and J is TRBJ1-2; D gene unclear. Germline CDR1 reads SEHNR; CDR2 reads FQNEAQ (reference sequence). Trimming removed 3 bases at V and 3 bases at J, with 2 bases between. The length of the CDR3 is 11 residues. The DNA for the CDR3 is TGTGCCAGCAGCTTCGACTATGGCTACACCTTC. Translation: CASSFDYGYTF.

The count of this clone is one. CDR3: CASSQVGGSYNEQFF. CDR3 DNA: TGTGCCAGCAGCCAAGTAGGGGGCTCCTACAATGAGCAGTTCTTC. This chain joins TRBV3-1 (or the pseudogene TRBV3-2) and TRBJ2-1; maybe TRBD1 (6 bases). Germline V CDR1 and CDR2: LGHDT, YNNKEL (reference sequence). This CDR3 has 15 amino acids. With 1 base removed from V and 0 bases from J, the gap between germline ends came to 7 bases.

The V call is TRBV29-1, the J call TRBJ2-3; no clear D. Looked up from germline, CDR1 is SQVTM and CDR2 is ANQGSEA. V was clipped by 4 bases and J by 7 bases, with 6 bases between them. This CDR3 region has 10 residues. CDR3 DNA: TGCAGCGTTGGGCAGAATACGCAGTATTTT. This codes for CSVGQNTQYF.

The rearrangement uses TRBV20-1 and TRBJ2-7; D unclear. The V end was cut by 6 bases, the J end by 2 bases, with 8 bases between. Germline CDR1 DFQATT, CDR2 SNEGSKA (reference sequence). This CDR3 region has 11 residues. CDR3 nucleotide sequence: TGCAGTGCCGGAGTGCCCTACGAGCAGTACTTC. Its protein is CSAGVPYEQYF.